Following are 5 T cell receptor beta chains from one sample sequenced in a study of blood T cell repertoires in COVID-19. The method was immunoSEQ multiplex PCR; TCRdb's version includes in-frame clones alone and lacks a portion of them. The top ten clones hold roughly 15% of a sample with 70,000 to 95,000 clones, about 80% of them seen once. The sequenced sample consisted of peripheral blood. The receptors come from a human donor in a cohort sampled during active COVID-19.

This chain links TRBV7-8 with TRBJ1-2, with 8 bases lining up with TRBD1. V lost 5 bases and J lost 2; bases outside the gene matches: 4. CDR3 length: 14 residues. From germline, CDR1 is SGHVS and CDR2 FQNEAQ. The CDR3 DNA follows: TGTGCCAGCAGCACCCGGGACAGGAACTATGGCTACACCTTC. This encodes CASSTRDRNYGYTF.

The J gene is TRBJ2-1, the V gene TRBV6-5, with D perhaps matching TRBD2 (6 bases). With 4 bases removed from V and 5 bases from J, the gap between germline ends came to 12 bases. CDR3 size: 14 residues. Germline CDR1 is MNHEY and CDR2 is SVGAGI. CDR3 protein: CASSSSDYNNEQFF. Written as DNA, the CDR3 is TGTGCCAGCAGTTCCTCGGACTATAACAATGAGCAGTTCTTC.

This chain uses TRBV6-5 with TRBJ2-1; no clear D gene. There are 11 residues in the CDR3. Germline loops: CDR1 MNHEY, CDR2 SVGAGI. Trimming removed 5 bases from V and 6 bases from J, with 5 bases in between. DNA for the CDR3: TGTGCCAGCAGTAACACCAATGAGCAGTTCTTC. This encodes CASSNTNEQFF.

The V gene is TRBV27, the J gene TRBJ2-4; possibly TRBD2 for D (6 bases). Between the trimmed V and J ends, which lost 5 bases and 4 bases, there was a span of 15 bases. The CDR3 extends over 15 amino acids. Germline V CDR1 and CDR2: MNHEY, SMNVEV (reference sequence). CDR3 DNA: TGTGCCAGCAGTCTCGTAGGGGACTTTAAAAACATTCAGTACTTC. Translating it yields CASSLVGDFKNIQYF.

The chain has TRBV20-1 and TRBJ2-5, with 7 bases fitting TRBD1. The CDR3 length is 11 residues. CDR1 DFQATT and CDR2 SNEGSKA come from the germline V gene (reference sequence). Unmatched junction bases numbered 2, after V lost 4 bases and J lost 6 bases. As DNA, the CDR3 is TGCAGTGCTAAGACAGGGAAGACCCAGTACTTC. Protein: CSAKTGKTQYF.